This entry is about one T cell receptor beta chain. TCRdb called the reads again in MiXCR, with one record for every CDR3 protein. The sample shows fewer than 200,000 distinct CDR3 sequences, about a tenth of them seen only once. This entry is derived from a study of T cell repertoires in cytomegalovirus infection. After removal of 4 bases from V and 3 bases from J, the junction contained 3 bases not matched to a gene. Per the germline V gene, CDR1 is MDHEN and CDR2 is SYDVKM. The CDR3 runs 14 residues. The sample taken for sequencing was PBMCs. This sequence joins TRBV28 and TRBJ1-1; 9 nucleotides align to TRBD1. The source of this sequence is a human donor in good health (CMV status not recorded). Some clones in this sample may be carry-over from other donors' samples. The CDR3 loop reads CASSYRTGDTEAFF. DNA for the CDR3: TGTGCCAGCAGTTACCGGACAGGGGACACTGAAGCTTTCTTT.